The 17 T cell receptor beta chains in this list originate from one sample, sequenced in a study of beta chain features in type 1 diabetes. The study, taken as a whole, reports: When Type 1 diabetes patients were examined, their TCRB CDR3s proved moderately but significantly shorter in all four CD4+ subsets.

Their antigen targets remain unknown. Isolated RNA was reverse transcribed in full, so expressed TCRB transcripts were sequenced. Clones were read by immunoSEQ multiplex PCR, and TCRdb kept only the in-frame ones, dropping some. Of around 140,000 clones in the sample, about 13% were seen once. Sequenced sample: central memory CD4+ T cells from blood. These receptors were obtained from a man between 18 and 29 years old with type 1 diabetes.

This clone has more than one count but fewer than ten. The rearrangement joins TRBV7-8 to TRBJ2-4, with 8 bases that match TRBD1. V shed 2 bases and J 8 bases; nucleotides not matched to a gene: 8. Germline assignment: CDR1 SGHVS and CDR2 FQNEAQ. The CDR3 is made up of 15 amino acids. The CDR3 reads CASSLPQGEKDIQYF. In DNA form, the CDR3 reads TGTGCCAGCAGCTTACCACAGGGGGAGAAGGACATTCAGTACTTC.

This clone appeared a few times. The gene calls are TRBV7-2 and TRBJ1-6; D unclear. CDR1 and CDR2 (germline): SGHTA, FQGNSA. Deletions cut 3 bases from V and 8 bases from J, with 14 bases between. This CDR3 spans 15 amino acids. The CDR3, as DNA: TGTGCCAGCAGCTTGATTGGGATTGAGGATTCACCCCTCCACTTT. It translates to CASSLIGIEDSPLHF.

V and J are TRBV5-1 and TRBJ1-2; D is undetermined. V lost 5 bases and J lost 0, with 11 bases in between. This CDR3 is 14 amino acids long. The germline gives CDR1 SGHRS, CDR2 YFSETQ. CDR3 DNA: TGCGCCAGCAGTTTTGACACGTCTAACTATGGCTACACCTTC. It codes for CASSFDTSNYGYTF.

This rearrangement joins TRBV7-9 to TRBJ2-3; TRBD2 might be the D (7 bases). CDR3 length equals 18 residues. Trimming left V 8 bases short and J 2 bases short, with 26 bases between. Germline V CDR1 and CDR2: SEHNR, FQNEAQ (reference sequence). CDR3 in amino acids: CASRGRGISGPNTDTQYF. CDR3 bases: TGTGCCAGCCGAGGGAGGGGGATTTCTGGCCCTAACACAGATACGCAGTATTTT.

At least ten counts were recorded for this clone. The V call is TRBV10-3, the J call TRBJ2-5; no reliable D call. This CDR3 has 13 residues. Germline assignment: CDR1 ENHRY and CDR2 SYGVKD. V lost 3 bases and J lost 4, with 9 bases in between. The CDR3 region has the DNA TGTGCCATCAGTGATAGCCTCCCAGAGACCCAGTACTTC. This sequence encodes CAISDSLPETQYF.

The chain uses TRBV4-1 and TRBJ1-1; D is uncertain. CDR1 and CDR2 from the germline V gene are MGHRA and YSYEKL. This CDR3 has 12 amino acids. V was pared by 0 bases and J by 11 bases, with 10 bases between. The chain's CDR3 is CASSQDRSIAFF. The DNA for the CDR3 is TGCGCCAGCAGCCAAGATCGGTCAATTGCTTTCTTT.

The chain is built from TRBV6-5 and TRBJ1-1, with D unresolved. CDR1 is MNHEY, CDR2 SVGAGI, per germline. This CDR3 has 16 amino acids. V shed 0 bases and J shed 0 bases, with 11 bases lying between them. The CDR3 sequence is CASSYSGLSMNTEAFF. The CDR3 bases are TGTGCCAGCAGTTACTCAGGTCTGAGCATGAACACTGAAGCTTTCTTT.

V and J are TRBV19 and TRBJ1-1, with TRBD1 as a possible D gene (5 bases). Germline CDR1 LNHDA, CDR2 SQIVND (reference sequence). The length of the CDR3 is 14 residues. Trimming shortened V by 9 bases and J by 3 bases, and 17 bases separated the two germline ends. The CDR3: CARGRGMRDTEAFF. For the CDR3, the DNA is TGTGCCAGGGGAAGGGGTATGCGGGACACTGAAGCTTTCTTT.

The rearrangement joins TRBV7-2 to TRBJ2-7, with TRBD1 matching over 7 bases. This CDR3 is 14 amino acids long. CDR1 is SGHTA, CDR2 FQGNSA, per germline. V gave up 1 base and J gave up 2 bases; unmatched junction bases: 2. CDR3 nucleotides: TGTGCCAGCAGCTTAGGGGGGACAGCCTACGAGCAGTACTTC. This encodes CASSLGGTAYEQYF.

There are a few counts of this clone. The chain joins TRBV5-1 to TRBJ1-5; D remains ambiguous. The CDR3 extends over 14 amino acids. V lost 0 bases and J 5 bases, leaving 9 bases between the germline ends. Germline CDR1 SGHRS, CDR2 YFSETQ. CDR3: CASSLASGDQPQHF. CDR3 sequence (DNA): TGCGCCAGCAGCTTGGCCTCCGGGGATCAGCCCCAGCATTTT.

This clone appeared a few times. The gene calls are TRBV14 and TRBJ1-6; unclear D gene. V lost 4 bases and J 5 bases, leaving 6 bases between the germline ends. Germline lookup yields CDR1 SGHDN and CDR2 FVKESK. The CDR3 totals 13 residues. The CDR3 DNA follows: TGTGCCAGCAGCCCCCTGCATAATTCACCCCTCCACTTT. Translating gives CASSPLHNSPLHF.

This clone was seen only a few times. This specimen includes other DNA sequences encoding the same CDR3. V and J are TRBV10-1 and TRBJ1-1; the D is unclear. This CDR3 spans 13 amino acids. Per germline, CDR1 WNHNN and CDR2 SYGVQD (reference sequence). V was clipped by 4 bases and J by 0 bases, with 6 bases between them. The CDR3 sequence: CASSAWVNTEAFF. CDR3 bases: TGCGCCAGCAGTGCGTGGGTGAACACTGAAGCTTTCTTT.

This clone was found once. This chain links TRBV5-1 with TRBJ1-2; D is possibly TRBD1 (6 bases). Trimming left V 2 bases short and J 0 bases short, with 14 bases between. Germline V gives CDR1 SGHRS, CDR2 YFSETQ. CDR3 size: 16 residues. CDR3 nucleotides: TGCGCCAGCAGCTTAACTTCAGGGGCAGCTAACTATGGCTACACCTTC. Protein: CASSLTSGAANYGYTF.

The chain combines TRBV7-8 with TRBJ1-2; no clear D gene. Germline V gene sequence: CDR1 SGHVS, CDR2 FQNEAQ. This CDR3 contains 12 residues. V was pared by 3 bases and J by 8 bases, with 10 bases between. CDR3 amino acids: CASSFGFGGYTF. The CDR3 DNA reads as TGTGCCAGCAGCTTTGGATTTGGGGGCTACACCTTC.

In DNA form, the CDR3 reads TGTGCCAGCAGCTTAGCGAGCTCGTTTCGGGAGACCCAGTACTTC. This encodes CASSLASSFRETQYF. The chain links TRBV7-8 to TRBJ2-5, with no clear D. This CDR3 spans 15 amino acids. Between the trimmed V and J ends, which lost 0 bases and 5 bases, there was a span of 13 bases. Germline V gene lookup returns CDR1 SGHVS and CDR2 FQNEAQ.

The CDR3, as DNA: TGTGCCACCGGGACGGACACCTCAGGCTACACCTTC. It encodes CATGTDTSGYTF. The chain joins TRBV10-3 to TRBJ1-2, with a tentative D call TRBD1 (5 bases). Germline V gene lookup returns CDR1 ENHRY and CDR2 SYGVKD. CDR3 size: 12 residues. The ends were cut back, 10 bases at V and 8 bases at J, with 17 bases in the middle.

The J gene is TRBJ1-1, the V gene TRBV5-1; perhaps TRBD1 as D (5 bases). The CDR3 is 15 amino acids. The germline CDR1 and CDR2 sequences are SGHRS and YFSETQ. The germline V and J ends were trimmed by 4 bases and 5 bases, with 18 bases remaining between them. The CDR3 loop reads CASSIQGFGETEAFF. CDR3 sequence (DNA): TGCGCCAGCAGCATTCAGGGATTCGGGGAAACTGAAGCTTTCTTT.